This T cell receptor (delta chain) was recovered during a study of gamma-delta chains in newborns, infants, children. Study overall: Microbial exposure reportedly drives polyclonal innate γδ T cell expansion after birth.

TCRdb reprocessed the reads through CATT. The sample holds roughly 7,900 delta-chain clones; 3% to 4% are singletons and the top ten take around 17%. This CDR3 region has 17 residues. Germline CDR1 reads GEAIGNYY; CDR2 reads EKD. This clone was detected a few times. The likely explanation is a read error, given a far larger clone one base away. This sample includes further DNA sequences coding for the same CDR3. The TCR sequence derives from a child who was a newborn, infant or young child, either healthy, febrile or measles-vaccinated (not recorded which). Sequenced input: blood. This chain joins TRDV2 and TRDJ3, with 11 bases aligning to TRDD3. The CDR3 loop is CACDILGDTWDTRQMFF. The CDR3 DNA follows: TGTGCCTGCGACATACTGGGGGATACCTGGGACACCCGACAGATGTTTTTC.